The 9 T cell receptor beta chains listed next were all sequenced from one sample in a study of cytomegalovirus exposure and HLA in healthy donors. It was with 60 Vbeta and 13 Jbeta primers that the PCR ran. Here immunoSEQ multiplex PCR was the method, and the copy in TCRdb shows in-frame clones only, minus some. The sample shows about 150,000 clones, less than 9.5% of them seen only once. Sequencing input: PBMCs. The receptors were sampled from a male donor in good health and CMV-seronegative.

This clone was observed a few times. The chain joins TRBV9 to TRBJ1-2; D might be TRBD1 (5 bases). V dropped 0 bases and J dropped 8 bases, with 29 bases sitting between them. The CDR3 has 19 residues. Germline V gene data show CDR1 as SGDLS and CDR2 as YYNGEE. The CDR3 region has the DNA TGTGCCAGCAGCGTAGAAACCGAGGTAGTCAGGGTGGTACGAAAAGGCTACACCTTC. This gives the protein CASSVETEVVRVVRKGYTF.

This clone has a handful of counts. This chain uses TRBV7-3 with TRBJ2-1; the D gene is possibly TRBD1 (6 bases). Per germline, CDR1 SGHTA and CDR2 FQGTGA. The CDR3 extends over 15 amino acids. Trimming pared 8 bases from V and 1 base from J, leaving 15 bases between. CDR3 DNA sequence: TGTGCCAGCGGCCCTAGAGGGGGTTCCTACAATGAGCAGTTCTTC. It is translated as CASGPRGGSYNEQFF.

V is TRBV6-6 and J is TRBJ2-3; TRBD2 matches 11 bases. V shed 6 bases, J shed 1 base, and the junction held 6 bases outside the gene matches. The V gene's germline CDR1 is MNHNY and CDR2 SVGAGI (reference sequence). The CDR3 covers 16 residues. The CDR3 loop reads CASSHLAGGGTDTQYF. Written as DNA, the CDR3 is TGTGCCAGCAGCCACTTAGCGGGAGGGGGCACAGATACGCAGTATTTT.

V usage is TRBV29-1 and J usage is TRBJ1-4, with D maybe TRBD1 (5 bases). The germline V gene has CDR1 SQVTM and CDR2 ANQGSEA. V was cut by 7 bases and J by 8 bases, with 20 bases left in between. This CDR3 is 14 amino acids long. In DNA form, the CDR3 reads TGCAGCGCGGACAACAAAGGTTTGGGCGAAAAACTGTTTTTT. Protein sequence: CSADNKGLGEKLFF.

The sample holds a few counts of this clone. The CDR3 DNA is TGTGCCAGCAGTCCACGGGACAGAGGGTATGGCTACACCTTC. This encodes CASSPRDRGYGYTF. The chain has TRBV28 and TRBJ1-2; 7 positions agree with TRBD1. V lost 5 bases, J lost 5 bases, and 8 bases stayed unmatched. CDR1 is MDHEN, CDR2 SYDVKM, per germline. The CDR3 runs 14 residues.

The rearrangement joins TRBV28 to TRBJ1-1, with D maybe TRBD1 (6 bases). The CDR3 loop spans 11 amino acids. Trimming cost V 3 bases and J 13 bases, with 12 bases left between them. Germline V lookup: CDR1 MDHEN, CDR2 SYDVKM. The CDR3 here is CASSFGPGDFF. The CDR3, as DNA: TGTGCCAGCAGTTTTGGTCCAGGGGATTTCTTT.

The V and J genes are TRBV4-2 and TRBJ2-7; D perhaps matches TRBD2 (6 bases). CDR1 is LGHNA and CDR2 is YNFKEQ in the germline V gene. CDR3 length equals 16 residues. Trimming pared 7 bases from V and 3 bases from J, leaving 22 bases between. CDR3 residues: CASTWGGRDSRYEQYF. In DNA form, the CDR3 reads TGTGCCAGCACGTGGGGAGGTCGCGACAGCCGCTACGAGCAGTACTTC.

This clone has only a few counts. The chain couples TRBV7-9 to TRBJ1-2; D is possibly TRBD1 (6 bases). Germline CDR1 reads SEHNR; CDR2 reads FQNEAQ (reference sequence). The CDR3 length is 14 residues. The V and J ends lost 5 bases and 9 bases respectively, with 19 bases between them. The CDR3 bases are TGTGCCAGCAGCCACGGACAGCGACTTCCCCGCTACACCTTC. Its protein product is CASSHGQRLPRYTF.

This chain connects TRBV4-2 to TRBJ2-1; 14 bases are a match to TRBD2. Looked up from germline, CDR1 is LGHNA and CDR2 is YNFKEQ. The CDR3 has 16 residues. V was pared by 4 bases and J by 9 bases, with 8 bases of the junction left unmatched. CDR3 loop: CASSRPGLAGVGEQFF. The CDR3 bases are TGTGCCAGCAGCCGCCCGGGACTAGCGGGAGTAGGTGAGCAGTTCTTC.